The clone carrying this T cell receptor beta chain was picked up many times. Antigen unknown. The CDR3 end is not reached by the read, which stops 3 residues before it; the germline J gene fills it in. The record originates from a study of T cell clonality in common variable immunodeficiency. Assay: immunoSEQ multiplex PCR; the TCRdb copy retains only in-frame clones and omits some. The counts give 15,000 to 25,000 clones, none of them seen only once; around 23% is held by the top ten. Study-wide findings and caveats: Compared with controls, CVID subjects had fewer shared TCRbeta clones. TCRbeta clonality was increased in CVID versus healthy controls. Common variable immunodeficiency TCR beta sequences reportedly had fewer deletions and N-nucleotide insertions.

Germline CDR1 and CDR2: SGHTA and FQGNSA. There are 15 residues in the CDR3. V shed 5 bases and J 9 bases; nucleotides not matched to a gene: 9. Sequences were obtained from peripheral blood mononuclear cells. V is TRBV7-2 and J is TRBJ2-4, with 11 bases aligning to TRBD2. This clonotype was sampled from a human donor with common variable immunodeficiency. CDR3 bases read: TGTGCCAGCAGCGTCACTAGCGGGAGCGCTGCCATT. It translates to CASSVTSGSAAI. The full CDR3 protein reads CASSVTSGSAAIQYF.